Included here is one T cell receptor beta chain sequence, with context. Its target is not known. Clones were read by immunoSEQ multiplex PCR, and TCRdb kept only the in-frame ones, dropping some. The table lists about 150,000 clones, more than 85% of them singletons. The source of the sample is a study of T cell responses to AZD1222 COVID-19 vaccine. CDR1 LGHNA and CDR2 YSLEER come from the germline V gene. CDR3 size: 14 residues. Between the trimmed V and J ends, which lost 0 bases and 6 bases, there was a span of 12 bases. Study findings and constraints: Spike-specific TCR repertoires showed rising breadth and depth after two AZD1222 doses. Epitopes outside B.1.351 and B.1.1.7 mutated regions reportedly drew nearly half of spike TCRs.

The input for sequencing was peripheral blood, taken on day 0 of AZD1222 vaccination. The chain has TRBV4-3 and TRBJ2-7, with unresolved D. The sequence was collected from an adult in good health. CDR3: CASSQEVASSEQYF. The CDR3 DNA is TGCGCCAGCAGCCAAGAGGTTGCGTCAAGCGAGCAGTACTTC.